The T cell receptor beta chain described here comes from a study of cytomegalovirus exposure and HLA in healthy donors. Study context: Roughly 77 million unique TCRs from HLA-typed donors made up an early data release.

The CDR3 sequence is 11 residues long. V was shortened by 6 bases and J by 3 bases, with 8 bases between the two germline ends. The germline gives CDR1 SQVTM, CDR2 ANQGSEA. Study-level findings and limits: A later look showed TCR association rates differing by HLA locus, highest for DRB1 and lowest for HLA-C. The authors considered a cluster of highly shared sequence variants likely to be a sequencing artifact. A later analysis reported that several of the most significant clusters appeared to be linked to common viral pathogens, among them Epstein-Barr virus.

A remark on this clone: Antigen unknown.

PCR was performed using 60 Vbeta and 13 Jbeta primers. Clones were read by immunoSEQ multiplex PCR, and TCRdb kept only the in-frame ones, dropping some. The sample has about 160,000 clones; more than 75% are singletons. This chain links TRBV29-1 with TRBJ2-5; D remains unclear. The specimen sequenced was PBMCs. The clonotype originates from a male donor in good health and CMV-seronegative. The chain's CDR3 is CSVANKETQYF. In DNA, the CDR3 is TGCAGCGTGGCCAATAAAGAGACCCAGTACTTC.